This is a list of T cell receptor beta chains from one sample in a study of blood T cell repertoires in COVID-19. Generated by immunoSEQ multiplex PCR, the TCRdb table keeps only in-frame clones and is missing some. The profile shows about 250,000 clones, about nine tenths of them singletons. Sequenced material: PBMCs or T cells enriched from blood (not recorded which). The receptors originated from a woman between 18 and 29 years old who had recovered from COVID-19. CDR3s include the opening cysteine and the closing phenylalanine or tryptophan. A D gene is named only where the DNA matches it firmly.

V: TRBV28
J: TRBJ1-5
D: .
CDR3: CAGGGPYSNQPQHF
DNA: TGTGCCGGAGGAGGACCCTATAGCAATCAGCCCCAGCATTTT

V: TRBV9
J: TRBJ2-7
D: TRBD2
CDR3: CASSAGTRGNYEQYF
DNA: TGTGCCAGCAGCGCAGGGACTAGAGGCAACTACGAGCAGTACTTC

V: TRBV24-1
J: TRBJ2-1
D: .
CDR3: CATSDFLDSKDEQFF
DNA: TGTGCCACCAGTGATTTCTTGGACAGTAAAGATGAGCAGTTCTTC

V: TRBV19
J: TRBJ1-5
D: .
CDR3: CRSRENQPQHF
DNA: TGTAGGAGCAGGGAAAATCAGCCCCAGCATTTT

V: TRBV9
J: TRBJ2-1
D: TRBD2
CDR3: CASSAKPGLAGYNEQFF
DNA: TGTGCCAGCAGCGCGAAACCGGGACTAGCGGGATACAATGAGCAGTTCTTC

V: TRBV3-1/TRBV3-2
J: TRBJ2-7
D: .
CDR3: CASSQGQGFPYEQYF
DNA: TGTGCCAGCAGCCAAGGGCAGGGGTTCCCCTACGAGCAGTACTTC

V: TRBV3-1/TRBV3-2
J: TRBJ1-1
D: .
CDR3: CASSPLAVMNTEAFF
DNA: TGTGCCAGCAGTCCCCTCGCGGTTATGAACACTGAAGCTTTCTTT

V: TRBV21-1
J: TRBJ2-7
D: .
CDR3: CASSQQGRTYEQYF
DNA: TGTGCCAGCAGCCAGCAGGGAAGGACCTACGAGCAGTACTTC

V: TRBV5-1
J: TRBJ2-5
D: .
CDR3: CASSLALVSGYQETQYF
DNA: TGCGCCAGCAGCTTGGCCTTGGTTAGCGGTTATCAAGAGACCCAGTACTTC

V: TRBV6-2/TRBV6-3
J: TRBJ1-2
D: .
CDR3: CASSRNGGSYTF
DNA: TGTGCCAGCAGCCGGAACGGGGGTTCCTACACCTTC

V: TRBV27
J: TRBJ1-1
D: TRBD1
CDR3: CASRQAPRGFDEAFF
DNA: TGTGCCAGCAGGCAGGCACCCAGGGGGTTCGATGAAGCTTTCTTT